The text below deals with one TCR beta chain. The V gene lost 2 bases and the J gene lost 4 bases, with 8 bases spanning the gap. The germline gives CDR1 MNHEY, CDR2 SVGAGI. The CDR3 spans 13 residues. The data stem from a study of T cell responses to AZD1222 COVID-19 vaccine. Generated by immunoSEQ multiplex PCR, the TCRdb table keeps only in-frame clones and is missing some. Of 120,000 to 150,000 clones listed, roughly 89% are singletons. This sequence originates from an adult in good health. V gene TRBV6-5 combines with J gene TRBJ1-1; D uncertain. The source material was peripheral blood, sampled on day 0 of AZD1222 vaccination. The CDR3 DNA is TGTGCCAGCAGTTACAGCCCAGGCACTGAAGCTTTCTTT. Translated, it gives CASSYSPGTEAFF.